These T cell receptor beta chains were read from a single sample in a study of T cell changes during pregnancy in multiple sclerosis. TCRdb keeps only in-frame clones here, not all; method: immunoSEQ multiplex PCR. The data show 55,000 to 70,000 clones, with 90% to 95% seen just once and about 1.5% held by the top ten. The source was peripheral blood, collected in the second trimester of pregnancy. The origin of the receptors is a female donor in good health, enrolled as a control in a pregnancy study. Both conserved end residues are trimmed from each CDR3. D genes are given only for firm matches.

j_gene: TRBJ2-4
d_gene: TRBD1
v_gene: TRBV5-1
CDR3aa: ASSLDRGPIAKNIQY

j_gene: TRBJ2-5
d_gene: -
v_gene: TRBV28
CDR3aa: ASSNPSVWKETQY

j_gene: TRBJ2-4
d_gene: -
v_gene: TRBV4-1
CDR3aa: ASSHPRGPQSYVNIQY

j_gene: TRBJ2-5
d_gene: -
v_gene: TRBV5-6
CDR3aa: ASSLEGGGWETQY

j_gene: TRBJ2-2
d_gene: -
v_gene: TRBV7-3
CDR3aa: ASSFSLTGELF

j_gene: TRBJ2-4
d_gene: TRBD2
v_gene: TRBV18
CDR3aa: ASSPAGVRAKNIQY

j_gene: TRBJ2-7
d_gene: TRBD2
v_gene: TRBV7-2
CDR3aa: ASSRTSGSSLEQY

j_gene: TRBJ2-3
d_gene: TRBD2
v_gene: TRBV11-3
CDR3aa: ASSLVAGAVTDTQY

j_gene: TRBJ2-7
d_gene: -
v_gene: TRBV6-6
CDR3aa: ASSRPGALYEQY

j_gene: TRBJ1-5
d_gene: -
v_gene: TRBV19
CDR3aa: ASSTTWTATGIGNQPQH

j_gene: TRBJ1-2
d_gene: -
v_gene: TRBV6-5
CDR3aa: ASSYGQIYGYT

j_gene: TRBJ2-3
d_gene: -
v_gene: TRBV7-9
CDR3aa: ASSPSRRTSTDTQY

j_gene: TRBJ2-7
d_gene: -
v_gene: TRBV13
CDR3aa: ASSSRTATYEQY

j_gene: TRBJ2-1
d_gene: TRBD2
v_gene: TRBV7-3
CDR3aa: ASTPEGRAFLF

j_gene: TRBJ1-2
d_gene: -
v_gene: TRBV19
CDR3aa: ASSISARIYGYT

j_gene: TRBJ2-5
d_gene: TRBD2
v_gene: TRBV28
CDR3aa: ASKIAGDRETQY

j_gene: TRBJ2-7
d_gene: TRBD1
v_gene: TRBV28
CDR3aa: ASSLGQGARYEQY

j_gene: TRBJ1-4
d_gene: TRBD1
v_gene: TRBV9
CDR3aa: ASSVDRVTEKLF

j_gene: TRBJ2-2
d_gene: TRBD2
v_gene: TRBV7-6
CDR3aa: ASSLFGLAITGELF

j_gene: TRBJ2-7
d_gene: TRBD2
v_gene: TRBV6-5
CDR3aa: ASSSRRGFYEQY

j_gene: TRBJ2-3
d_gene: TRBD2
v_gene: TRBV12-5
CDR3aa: ASGLGLAGGTDTQY

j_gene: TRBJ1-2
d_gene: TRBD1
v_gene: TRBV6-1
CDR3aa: ASSGDMTGLDGYT

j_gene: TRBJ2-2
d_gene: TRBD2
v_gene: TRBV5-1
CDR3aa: ASSTIAGGHGELF

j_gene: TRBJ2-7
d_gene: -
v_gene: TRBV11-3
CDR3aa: ASSLTETYEQY

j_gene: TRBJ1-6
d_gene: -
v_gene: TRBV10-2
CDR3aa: ASSDNHNYNSPLH

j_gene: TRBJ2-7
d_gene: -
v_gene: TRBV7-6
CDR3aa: ASSLETSYEQY

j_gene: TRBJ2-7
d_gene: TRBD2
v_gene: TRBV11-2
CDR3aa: ASRGLAGGYEQY

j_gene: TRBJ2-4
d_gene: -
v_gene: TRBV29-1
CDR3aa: SVAEAGAYLAKNIQY

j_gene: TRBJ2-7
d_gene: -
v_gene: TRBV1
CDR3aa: TSSQVLFPTYEQY

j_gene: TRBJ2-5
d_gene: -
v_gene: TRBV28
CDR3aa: ASSPQGWQQGETQY

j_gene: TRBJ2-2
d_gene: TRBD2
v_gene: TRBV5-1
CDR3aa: ASSFQGGSKTGELF

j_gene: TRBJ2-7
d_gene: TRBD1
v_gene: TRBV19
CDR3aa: ASSIGTGIEQY

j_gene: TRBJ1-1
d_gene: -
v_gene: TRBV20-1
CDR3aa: SAESDTEAF

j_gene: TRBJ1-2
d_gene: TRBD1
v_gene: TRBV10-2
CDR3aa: ASSSSPGQTYGYT

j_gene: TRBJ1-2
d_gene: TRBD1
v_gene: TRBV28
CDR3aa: ASSSGTGNYGYT

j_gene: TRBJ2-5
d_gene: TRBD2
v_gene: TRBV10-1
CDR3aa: ASSQTAGPQETQY

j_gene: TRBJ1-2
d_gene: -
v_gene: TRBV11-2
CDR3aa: ASSLERRALGGYT